Shown below are 18 T cell receptor beta chains from a single sample sequenced in a study of neurological immune-mediated disorders. TCRdb re-analysed the 5' RACE reads in MiXCR, keeping a single row per CDR3 protein. The sample contains more than 25,000 distinct CDR3 sequences, around a quarter of which appear only once. What was sequenced was CD4+ T cells from blood. The source of these receptors is a man between 50 and 59 years old with HTLV-1-associated myelopathy (HAM/TSP).

This clonotype was counted many times. The chain combines TRBV29-1 with TRBJ1-1, with 7 nucleotides matching TRBD1. CDR1 and CDR2 (germline): SQVTM, ANQGSEA. The length of the CDR3 is 13 residues. The V gene end was trimmed by 4 bases and the J gene end by 1 base; junction bases not matched to a gene: 3. The DNA of the CDR3 is TGCAGCGTTGGTGAGGGGGCGAACACTGAAGCTTTCTTT. This translates into CSVGEGANTEAFF.

This clonotype was picked up many times. J is TRBJ1-1 and V is TRBV5-1; 7 bases agree with TRBD1. Germline lookup yields CDR1 SGHRS and CDR2 YFSETQ. The CDR3 contains 16 residues. V lost 0 bases and J lost 1; bases outside the gene matches: 6. The CDR3 DNA sequence: TGCGCCAGCAGCTTGGAAGGGGGCGGCAGGAACACTGAAGCTTTCTTT. It codes for CASSLEGGGRNTEAFF.

The table lists this clonotype with many counts. The rearrangement links TRBV5-5 to TRBJ1-5, with a weak D call TRBD1 (6 bases). The germline gives CDR1 SGHKS, CDR2 YYEKEE (reference sequence). V lost 4 bases and J lost 3, with 17 bases in between. The CDR3 has 16 residues. CDR3 loop: CASSLNPGVDNQPQHF. CDR3 coding DNA: TGTGCCAGCAGCCTTAACCCAGGGGTGGACAATCAGCCCCAGCATTTT.

This clonotype was observed at least ten times. The chain has TRBV5-1 and TRBJ2-3; no firm D call. Germline V lookup: CDR1 SGHRS, CDR2 YFSETQ. This CDR3 has 14 residues. Trimming left V 0 bases short and J 10 bases short, with 15 bases between. The CDR3 region is CASSLDTRGRAQYF. The CDR3 coding sequence is TGCGCCAGCAGCTTGGATACCCGAGGACGGGCGCAGTATTTT.

The rearrangement links TRBV5-1 to TRBJ2-1; TRBD2 agrees at 8 bases. This CDR3 comprises 15 residues. The germline V gene has CDR1 SGHRS and CDR2 YFSETQ. The V gene end was trimmed by 1 base and the J gene end by 7 bases; junction bases not matched to a gene: 7. The CDR3 nucleotides are TGCGCCAGCAGCTTGTCCGGGGGGGCCTCGAATGAGCAGTTCTTC. The encoded protein is CASSLSGGASNEQFF.

This clonotype was picked up many times. The chain uses TRBV14 and TRBJ2-1; 14 nucleotides match TRBD2. CDR3 size: 20 residues. In germline, CDR1 is SGHDN, CDR2 FVKESK. After removal of 0 bases from V and 3 bases from J, the junction contained 10 bases not matched to a gene. The CDR3 is CASSQDQRLAGGSFYNEQFF. CDR3 DNA sequence: TGTGCCAGCAGCCAAGATCAGCGACTAGCGGGAGGGTCTTTCTACAATGAGCAGTTCTTC. The full variable domain, with the rest looked up from reference TRBV14 and TRBJ2-1, is EAGVTQFPSHSVIEKGQTVTLRCDPISGHDNLYWYRRVMGKEIKFLLHFVKESKQDESGMPNNRFLAERTGGTYSTLKVQPAELEDSGVYFCASSQDQRLAGGSFYNEQFFGPGTRLTVL.

This clonotype occurred many times. The V and J genes are TRBV5-6 and TRBJ2-2; D is possibly TRBD2 (6 bases). V was trimmed by 0 bases and J by 0 bases, leaving 6 bases between them. This CDR3 is 15 amino acids long. CDR1 and CDR2 (germline): SGHDT, YYEEEE. CDR3 in amino acids: CASSLGGTNTGELFF. The CDR3 DNA follows: TGTGCCAGCAGCTTGGGCGGGACGAACACCGGGGAGCTGTTTTTT.

The chain recombines TRBV7-8 with TRBJ1-1; D gene uncertain. Germline loops: CDR1 SGHVS, CDR2 FQNEAQ. Trimming left V 8 bases short and J 0 bases short, with 13 bases between. The CDR3 spans 14 residues. The CDR3 protein is CASVPQTMNTEAFF. CDR3 coding DNA: TGTGCCAGCGTCCCACAGACCATGAACACTGAAGCTTTCTTT.

This clonotype was detected ten times or more. The chain couples TRBV7-2 to TRBJ1-1; D is uncertain. This CDR3 has 12 amino acids. The V gene lost 2 bases and the J gene lost 10 bases, with 11 bases spanning the gap. Per the germline V gene, CDR1 is SGHTA and CDR2 is FQGNSA. The CDR3 here is CASSLSGFAAFF. The CDR3 region has the DNA TGTGCCAGCAGCTTATCGGGGTTCGCAGCTTTCTTT.

This clonotype was seen many times. The rearrangement uses TRBV7-9 and TRBJ1-6, with a possible D match to TRBD1 (6 bases). CDR3 length: 15 residues. The V and J ends lost 1 base and 7 bases respectively, with 11 bases between them. Per the germline V gene, CDR1 is SEHNR and CDR2 is FQNEAQ (reference sequence). This CDR3 is CASSLDGQGNSPLHF. CDR3 nucleotide sequence: TGTGCCAGCAGCTTAGACGGGCAGGGGAATTCACCCCTCCACTTT.

This clonotype was found many times. This chain connects TRBV12-3 or TRBV12-4 to TRBJ1-2; tentative D call: TRBD1 (5 bases). This CDR3 has 13 amino acids. The V end lost 5 bases, the J end lost 2 bases, and 9 bases lay between the germline ends. The CDR3 DNA is TGTGCCAGCAGTCCGGGACGGAACTATGGCTACACCTTC. Translated: CASSPGRNYGYTF.

This clonotype was counted many times. The chain uses TRBV20-1 and TRBJ1-2; TRBD1 is a possible D gene (5 bases). CDR1 and CDR2 from the germline V gene are DFQATT and SNEGSKA (reference sequence). V lost 4 bases, J lost 7 bases, and 19 bases lay in between. CDR3 length equals 14 residues. CDR3 loop: CSATSGLRRGGYTF. The CDR3, as DNA: TGCAGTGCTACGTCGGGACTCCGGCGGGGTGGCTACACCTTC.

The rearrangement uses TRBV20-1 and TRBJ1-5; D remains ambiguous. This CDR3 is 16 amino acids long. The germline gives CDR1 DFQATT, CDR2 SNEGSKA (reference sequence). Trimming removed 4 bases at V and 1 base at J, with 17 bases between. For the CDR3, the DNA is TGCAGTGCTACTATTCGGGCCGCAGGAAGCAATCAGCCCCAGCATTTT. Protein sequence: CSATIRAAGSNQPQHF.

This clonotype was detected many times. The J gene is TRBJ1-4, the V gene TRBV6-6, with 9 bases matching TRBD1. The CDR3 loop spans 17 amino acids. CDR1 is MNHNY and CDR2 is SVGAGI in the germline V gene (reference sequence). V shed 6 bases and J 3 bases; nucleotides not matched to a gene: 11. CDR3 DNA: TGTGCCAGCAGGACAGGGGGGCTGACTCTTGCTAATGAAAAACTGTTTTTT. Translated: CASRTGGLTLANEKLFF.

This clonotype was recorded many times. J is TRBJ1-2 and V is TRBV20-1, with D unclear. The length of the CDR3 is 11 residues. The germline gives CDR1 DFQATT, CDR2 SNEGSKA (reference sequence). Trimming took off 3 bases at V and 6 bases at J, with 8 bases between the two ends. The CDR3 here is CSARRRNGYTF. The DNA of the CDR3 is TGCAGTGCTAGGAGGAGGAATGGCTACACCTTC.

This clonotype was detected ten times or more. For the CDR3, the DNA is TGTGCCACCAGTGATTTAACAGGGCCGACTAATGAGCAGTTCTTC. It translates to CATSDLTGPTNEQFF. This sequence joins TRBV24-1 and TRBJ2-1, with D maybe TRBD1 (6 bases). Germline lookup yields CDR1 KGHDR and CDR2 SFDVKD. The CDR3 spans 15 residues. V was shortened by 1 base and J by 7 bases, with 13 bases between the two germline ends.

The chain uses TRBV20-1 and TRBJ2-3, with D unresolved. Germline lookup yields CDR1 DFQATT and CDR2 SNEGSKA (reference sequence). V lost 3 bases, J lost 4 bases, and 14 bases lay in between. CDR3 length: 14 amino acids. This CDR3 reads CSARLQGLPDTQYF. CDR3 sequence (DNA): TGCAGTGCTAGGCTGCAAGGGCTCCCAGATACGCAGTATTTT.

This clonotype was detected many times. The rearrangement links TRBV20-1 to TRBJ2-4; 8 bases agree with TRBD1. Per germline, CDR1 DFQATT and CDR2 SNEGSKA (reference sequence). The trim removed 0 bases at V and 6 bases at J, leaving 7 bases unmatched. CDR3 length: 15 residues. The CDR3 region has the DNA TGCAGTGCTAGAGACGGGACAGGTTTTGGAAACATTCAGTACTTC. This gives the protein CSARDGTGFGNIQYF.